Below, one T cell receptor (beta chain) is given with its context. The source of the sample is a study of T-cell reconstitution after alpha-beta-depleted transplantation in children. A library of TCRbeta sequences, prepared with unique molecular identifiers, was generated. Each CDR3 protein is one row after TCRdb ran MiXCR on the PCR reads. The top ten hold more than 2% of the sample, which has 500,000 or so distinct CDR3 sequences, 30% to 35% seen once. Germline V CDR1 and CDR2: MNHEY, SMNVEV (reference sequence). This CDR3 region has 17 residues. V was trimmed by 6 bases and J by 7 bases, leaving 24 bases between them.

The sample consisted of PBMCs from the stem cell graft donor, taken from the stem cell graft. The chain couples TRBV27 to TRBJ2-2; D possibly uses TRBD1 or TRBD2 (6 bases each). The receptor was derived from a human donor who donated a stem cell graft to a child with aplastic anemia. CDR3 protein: CASSDSLGGGTLGELFF. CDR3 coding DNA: TGTGCCAGCAGCGACTCACTCGGAGGGGGAACCCTCGGGGAGCTGTTTTTT.